The rows below give T cell receptor beta chains drawn from one sample of a study of glioma-infiltrating T cells. One entry per CDR3 protein, called by TCRdb with MiXCR from the multiplex PCR reads. Of roughly 200,000 distinct CDR3 sequences listed, around 40% were seen once; the top ten hold 5% to 5.5%. Sequencing used glioma tissue, nonneoplastic brain tissue, or PBMCs (not recorded which). The source is a human donor with low-grade glioma or glioblastoma, undergoing nonglioma brain surgery, or in good health (not recorded which). The CDR3 runs from the conserved cysteine through the conserved F or W. Fields, in order: CDR3 protein, CDR3 DNA, J gene, V gene, clone size, D gene. A D gene is named only where the DNA matches it firmly. Rows may omit the clone size; those that give it use once, few, many or a size class.

CDR3aa: CASSQGLAEEYNEQFF
CDR3nt: TGTGCCAGCAGCCAGGGACTAGCGGAGGAATACAATGAGCAGTTCTTC
j_gene: TRBJ2-1
v_gene: TRBV11-1
abundance: NA
d_gene: TRBD2

CDR3aa: CSAASLNPNIQYF
CDR3nt: TGCAGTGCCGCATCACTAAACCCAAACATTCAGTACTTC
j_gene: TRBJ2-4
v_gene: TRBV20-1
abundance: many
d_gene: NA

CDR3aa: CSSSQPLQGDEQYF
CDR3nt: TGCTCCAGCAGCCAGCCCCTGCAGGGCGACGAGCAGTACTTC
j_gene: TRBJ2-7
v_gene: TRBV4-1
abundance: NA
d_gene: NA

CDR3aa: CSASPSGIGNEQFF
CDR3nt: TGCAGTGCTTCTCCGAGCGGGATCGGGAATGAGCAGTTCTTC
j_gene: TRBJ2-1
v_gene: TRBV20-1
abundance: many
d_gene: TRBD2

CDR3aa: CASSLDRNSNQPQHF
CDR3nt: TGTGCCAGCAGCTTAGACAGGAATAGCAATCAGCCCCAGCATTTT
j_gene: TRBJ1-5
v_gene: TRBV7-2
abundance: many
d_gene: NA

CDR3aa: CASSPQREVGGELFF
CDR3nt: TGTGCCAGTAGTCCCCAGCGGGAGGTAGGCGGGGAGCTGTTTTTT
j_gene: TRBJ2-2
v_gene: TRBV19
abundance: few
d_gene: TRBD2

CDR3aa: CASRQERDRPGNTIYF
CDR3nt: TGCGCCAGCAGACAAGAAAGGGACAGGCCTGGAAACACCATATATTTT
j_gene: TRBJ1-3
v_gene: TRBV4-1
abundance: NA
d_gene: TRBD1

CDR3aa: CASSLVGLAGSNEQFF
CDR3nt: TGTGCCAGCAGCTTAGTGGGACTAGCGGGAAGCAATGAGCAGTTCTTC
j_gene: TRBJ2-1
v_gene: TRBV7-2
abundance: NA
d_gene: TRBD2

CDR3aa: CASSGMDRTFF
CDR3nt: TGTGCCAGCAGTGGTATGGACAGGACTTTCTTT
j_gene: TRBJ1-1
v_gene: TRBV2
abundance: many
d_gene: TRBD1

CDR3aa: CSAFEGNEQFF
CDR3nt: TGCAGCGCCTTTGAGGGAAATGAGCAGTTCTTC
j_gene: TRBJ2-1
v_gene: TRBV29-1
abundance: few
d_gene: NA

CDR3aa: CASSGSGTQRQLYF
CDR3nt: TGTGCCAGCAGTGGAAGCGGGACCCAACGGCAGTTATATTTT
j_gene: TRBJ2-3
v_gene: TRBV6-2/TRBV6-3
abundance: NA
d_gene: TRBD2

CDR3aa: CASSEWIPSGANVLTF
CDR3nt: TGTGCCAGCAGCGAATGGATTCCCTCTGGGGCCAACGTCCTGACTTTC
j_gene: TRBJ2-6
v_gene: TRBV11-2
abundance: NA
d_gene: NA